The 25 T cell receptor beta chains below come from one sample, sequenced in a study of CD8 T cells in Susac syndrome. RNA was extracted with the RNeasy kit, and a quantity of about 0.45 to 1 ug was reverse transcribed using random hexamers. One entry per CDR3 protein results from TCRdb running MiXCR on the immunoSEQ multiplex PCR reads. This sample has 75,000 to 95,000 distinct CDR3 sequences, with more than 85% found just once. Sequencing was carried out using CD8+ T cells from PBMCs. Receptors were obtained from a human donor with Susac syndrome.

The CDR3 sequence is CASSPDGTFDNEQFF. The CDR3 DNA reads as TGTGCCAGCAGCCCCGACGGGACGTTCGACAATGAGCAGTTCTTC. The gene calls are TRBV9 and TRBJ2-1; D may be TRBD1 or TRBD2 (5 bases each). Germline V gene lookup returns CDR1 SGDLS and CDR2 YYNGEE. The CDR3 is 15 amino acids. The V gene lost 4 bases and the J gene lost 5 bases, with 16 bases spanning the gap.

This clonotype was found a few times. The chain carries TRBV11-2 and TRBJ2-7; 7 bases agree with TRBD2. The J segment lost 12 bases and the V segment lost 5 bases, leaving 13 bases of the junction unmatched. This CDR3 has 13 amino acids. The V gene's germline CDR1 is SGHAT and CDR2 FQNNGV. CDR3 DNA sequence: TGTGCCAGCAGCGGGGCTAGCGGTCCTCGGCGGTACTTC. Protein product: CASSGASGPRRYF.

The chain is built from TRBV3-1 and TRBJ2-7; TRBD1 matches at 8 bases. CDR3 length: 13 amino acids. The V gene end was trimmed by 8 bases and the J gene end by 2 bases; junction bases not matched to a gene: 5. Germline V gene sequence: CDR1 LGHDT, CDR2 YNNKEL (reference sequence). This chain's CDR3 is CASEDRAAYEQYF. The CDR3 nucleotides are TGTGCCAGCGAGGACAGGGCCGCCTACGAGCAGTACTTC.

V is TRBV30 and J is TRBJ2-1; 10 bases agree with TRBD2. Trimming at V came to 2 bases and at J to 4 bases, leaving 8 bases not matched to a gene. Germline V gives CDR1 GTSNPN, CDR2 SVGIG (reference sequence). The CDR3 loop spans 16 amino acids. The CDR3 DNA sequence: TGTGCCTGGAGTCCTAGCGGGAGAAGGATGTACAATGAGCAGTTCTTC. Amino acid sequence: CAWSPSGRRMYNEQFF.

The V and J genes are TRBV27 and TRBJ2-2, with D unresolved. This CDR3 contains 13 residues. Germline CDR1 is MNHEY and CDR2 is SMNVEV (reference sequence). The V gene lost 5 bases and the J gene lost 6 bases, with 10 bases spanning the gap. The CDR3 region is CASSIPVAGELFF. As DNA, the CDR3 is TGTGCCAGCAGTATACCAGTGGCCGGGGAGCTGTTTTTT.

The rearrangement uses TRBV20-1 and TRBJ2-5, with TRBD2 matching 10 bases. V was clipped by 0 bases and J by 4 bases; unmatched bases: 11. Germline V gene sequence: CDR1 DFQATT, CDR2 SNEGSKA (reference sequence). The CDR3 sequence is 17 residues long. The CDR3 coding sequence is TGCAGTGCTAGAGACCTACTTCTAGCGGGAGTACCAGAGACCCAGTACTTC. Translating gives CSARDLLLAGVPETQYF.

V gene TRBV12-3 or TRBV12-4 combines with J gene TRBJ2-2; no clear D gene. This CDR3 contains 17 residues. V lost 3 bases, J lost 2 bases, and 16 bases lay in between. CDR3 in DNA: TGTGCCAGCAGTTTTTTATCCTGGGGATCTAACACCGGGGAGCTGTTTTTT. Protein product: CASSFLSWGSNTGELFF.

The DNA for the CDR3 is TGCAGTGCCGGCCAGGATGAGCAGTTCTTC. This sequence encodes CSAGQDEQFF. This chain uses TRBV20-1 with TRBJ2-1; D unresolved. This CDR3 region has 10 residues. The V end was cut by 6 bases, the J end by 8 bases, with 8 bases between. Germline loops: CDR1 DFQATT, CDR2 SNEGSKA (reference sequence).

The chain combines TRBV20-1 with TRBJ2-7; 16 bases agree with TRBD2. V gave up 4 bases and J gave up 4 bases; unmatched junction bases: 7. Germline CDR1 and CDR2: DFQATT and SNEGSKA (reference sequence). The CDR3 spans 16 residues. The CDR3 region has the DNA TGCAGTGCTAAACAGGGACTAGCGGGAGGGAGTTACGAGCAGTACTTC. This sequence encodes CSAKQGLAGGSYEQYF.

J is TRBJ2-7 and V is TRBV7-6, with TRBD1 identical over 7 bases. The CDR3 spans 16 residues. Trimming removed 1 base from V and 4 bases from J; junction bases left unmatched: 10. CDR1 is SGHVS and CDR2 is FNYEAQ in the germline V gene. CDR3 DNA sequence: TGTGCCAGCAGCTTAGGGGAACAGGGGACCCTTTACGAGCAGTACTTC. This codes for CASSLGEQGTLYEQYF.

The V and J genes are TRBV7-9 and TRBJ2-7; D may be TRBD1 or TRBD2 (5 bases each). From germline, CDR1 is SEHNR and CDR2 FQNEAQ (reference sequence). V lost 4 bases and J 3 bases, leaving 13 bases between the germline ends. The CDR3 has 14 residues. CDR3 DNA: TGTGCCAGCAGCTCCGCAGGGAGCTTCTACGAGCAGTACTTC. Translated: CASSSAGSFYEQYF.

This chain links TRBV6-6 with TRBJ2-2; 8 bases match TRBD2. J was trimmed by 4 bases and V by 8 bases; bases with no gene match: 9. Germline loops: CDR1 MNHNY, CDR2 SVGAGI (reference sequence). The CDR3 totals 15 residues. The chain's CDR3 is CASLTGGRATGELFF. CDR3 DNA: TGTGCCAGCCTAACGGGGGGGAGAGCCACCGGGGAGCTGTTTTTT.

The CDR3 is CASSPPGTVYEQYF. In nucleotides, the CDR3 is TGTGCCAGCAGCCCCCCCGGGACAGTCTACGAGCAGTACTTC. The J gene is TRBJ2-7, the V gene TRBV27; 7 bases are shared with TRBD1. The CDR3 runs 14 residues. The germline V gene has CDR1 MNHEY and CDR2 SMNVEV (reference sequence). The junction had 8 bases not matched to a gene; V was cut back by 6 bases and J by 3 bases.

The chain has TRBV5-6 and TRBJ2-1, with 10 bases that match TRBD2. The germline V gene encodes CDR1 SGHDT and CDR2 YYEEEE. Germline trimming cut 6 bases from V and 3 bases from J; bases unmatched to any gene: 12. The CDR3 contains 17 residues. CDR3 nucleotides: TGTGCCAGCAAGGGGACTAGCGTCATGGGGAGCTACAATGAGCAGTTCTTC. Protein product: CASKGTSVMGSYNEQFF.

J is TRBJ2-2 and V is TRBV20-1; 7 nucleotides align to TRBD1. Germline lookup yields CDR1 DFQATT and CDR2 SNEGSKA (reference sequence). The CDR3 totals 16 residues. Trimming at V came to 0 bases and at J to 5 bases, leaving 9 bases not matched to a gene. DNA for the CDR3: TGCAGTGCTAGAGACTACAGGGGACCCGAGACCGGGGAGCTGTTTTTT. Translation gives CSARDYRGPETGELFF.

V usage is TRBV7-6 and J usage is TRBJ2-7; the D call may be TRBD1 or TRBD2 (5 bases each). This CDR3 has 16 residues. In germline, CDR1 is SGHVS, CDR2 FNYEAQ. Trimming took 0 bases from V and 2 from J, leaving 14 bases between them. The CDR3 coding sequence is TGTGCCAGCAGCTTAGCTCCGGGACGGTCAACCTACGAGCAGTACTTC. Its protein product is CASSLAPGRSTYEQYF.

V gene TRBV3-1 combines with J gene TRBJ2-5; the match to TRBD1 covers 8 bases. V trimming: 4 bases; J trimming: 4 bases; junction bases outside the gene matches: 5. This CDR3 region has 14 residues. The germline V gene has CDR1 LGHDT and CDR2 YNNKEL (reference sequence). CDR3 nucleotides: TGTGCCAGCAGCCTTGACAGGGGTCGAGAGACCCAGTACTTC. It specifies CASSLDRGRETQYF.

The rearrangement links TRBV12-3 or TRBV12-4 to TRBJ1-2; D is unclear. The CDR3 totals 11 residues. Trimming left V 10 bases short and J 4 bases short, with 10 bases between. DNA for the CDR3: TGTGCCATCGAAGGCGGCTATGGCTACACCTTC. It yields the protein CAIEGGYGYTF.

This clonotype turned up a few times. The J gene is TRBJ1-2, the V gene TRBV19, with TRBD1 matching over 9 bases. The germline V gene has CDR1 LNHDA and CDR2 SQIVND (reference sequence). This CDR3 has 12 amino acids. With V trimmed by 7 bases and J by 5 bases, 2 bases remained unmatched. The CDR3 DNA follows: TGTGCCAGTACCGGGACAGGGTATGGCTACACCTTC. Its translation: CASTGTGYGYTF.

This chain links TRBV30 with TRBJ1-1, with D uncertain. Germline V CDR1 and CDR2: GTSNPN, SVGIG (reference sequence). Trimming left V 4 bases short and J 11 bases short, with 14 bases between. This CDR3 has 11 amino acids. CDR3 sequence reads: CAWTGTSGAFF. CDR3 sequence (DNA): TGTGCCTGGACGGGTACCTCTGGGGCTTTCTTT.

For the CDR3, the DNA is TGTGCCAGCCGTGGGAATACGCAGTATTTT. Protein: CASRGNTQYF. The chain has TRBV12-3 or TRBV12-4 and TRBJ2-3; D gene unclear. V was clipped by 8 bases and J by 7 bases, with 7 bases between them. This CDR3 is 10 amino acids long.

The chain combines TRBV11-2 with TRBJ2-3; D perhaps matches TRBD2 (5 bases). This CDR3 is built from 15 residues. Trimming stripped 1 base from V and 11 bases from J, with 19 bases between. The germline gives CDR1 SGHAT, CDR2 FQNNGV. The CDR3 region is CASSLVRSSPGGQYF. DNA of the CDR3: TGTGCCAGCAGCTTAGTTCGATCTAGCCCGGGTGGGCAGTATTTT. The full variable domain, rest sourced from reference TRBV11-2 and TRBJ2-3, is EAGVAQSPRYKIIEKRQSVAFWCNPISGHATLYWYQQILGQGPKLLIQFQNNGVVDDSQLPKDRFSAERLKGVDSTLKIQPAKLEDSAVYLCASSLVRSSPGGQYFGPGTRLTVL.

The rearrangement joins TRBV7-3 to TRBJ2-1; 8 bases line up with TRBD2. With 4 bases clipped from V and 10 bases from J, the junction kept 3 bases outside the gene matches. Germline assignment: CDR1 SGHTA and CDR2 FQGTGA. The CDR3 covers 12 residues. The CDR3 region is CASSSLAGEQFF. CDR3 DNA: TGTGCCAGCAGCTCCTTAGCGGGGGAGCAGTTCTTC.

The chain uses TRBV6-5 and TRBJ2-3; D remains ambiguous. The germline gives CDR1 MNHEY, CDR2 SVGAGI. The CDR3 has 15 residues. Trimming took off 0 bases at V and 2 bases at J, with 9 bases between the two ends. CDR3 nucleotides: TGTGCCAGCAGTTACTCTGGTTCTACCACAGATACGCAGTATTTT. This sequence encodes CASSYSGSTTDTQYF.

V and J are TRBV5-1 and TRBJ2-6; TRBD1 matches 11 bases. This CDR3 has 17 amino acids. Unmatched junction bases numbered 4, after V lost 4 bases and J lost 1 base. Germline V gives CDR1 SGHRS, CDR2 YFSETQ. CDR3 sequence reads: CASSPGTGGSGANVLTF. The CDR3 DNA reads TGCGCCAGCAGCCCCGGGACAGGGGGTTCTGGGGCCAACGTCCTGACTTTC.